This TCR beta chain was identified during a study of Graves' ophthalmopathy and Graves' hyperthyroidism. Study results and caveats: Separation of ophthalmopathy from stable hyperthyroidism was achieved by a 13-signature model, at about 91% sensitivity and roughly 80% specificity.

The table lists this clonotype with a few counts. Its target is unknown. For repertoire sequencing, the TCR beta CDR3 regions were amplified from RNA transcripts. First-round RT-PCR relied on HTBI primers, and a second-round multiplex PCR came next. In TCRdb, the multiplex PCR reads were re-called with MiXCR into one record per CDR3 protein. The sample consists of over a million distinct CDR3 sequences, about 36% of them appearing once. The CDR3 is made up of 15 amino acids. Between the trimmed V and J ends, which lost 3 bases and 7 bases, there was a span of 16 bases. The receptor was isolated from an adult man with Graves' hyperthyroidism. The specimen sequenced was peripheral blood or thyroid tissue (not recorded which). This rearrangement joins TRBV12-3 or TRBV12-4 to TRBJ1-5, with a tentative D call TRBD1 (5 bases). The CDR3 coding sequence is TGTGCCAGCAGTTTTTGGGGAACAGGATCCCAGCCCCAGCATTTT. Translated, it gives CASSFWGTGSQPQHF.